This entry lists 11 T cell receptor beta chains sequenced from one sample in a study of graft-versus-host responses after intestinal transplantation. Sequenced by immunoSEQ multiplex PCR; TCRdb stores in-frame clones only, minus some. Here the sample spans about 130,000 clones, approximately 92% being singletons. The antigens of these receptors remain unknown. This sample comprised unstimulated CD4+ T cells sorted from spleen or lymph node cells, obtained before intestinal transplant. The receptors here all came from a human donor who received an intestinal transplant.

The chain carries TRBV29-1 and TRBJ2-7; D gene uncertain. Between the trimmed V and J ends, which lost 4 bases and 7 bases, there was a span of 17 bases. The CDR3 loop spans 13 amino acids. CDR1 is SQVTM and CDR2 is ANQGSEA in the germline V gene. CDR3: CSVGDANRGEQYF. CDR3 sequence (DNA): TGCAGCGTTGGAGACGCGAATCGTGGGGAGCAGTACTTC.

The rearrangement uses TRBV18 and TRBJ2-7, with TRBD1 matching 7 bases. Per germline, CDR1 KGHSH and CDR2 LQKENI. With V trimmed by 6 bases and J by 2 bases, 10 bases remained unmatched. There are 15 residues in the CDR3. CDR3 region: CASSFPRGPTYEQYF. The CDR3 nucleotides read TGTGCCAGCTCGTTCCCAAGGGGGCCCACCTACGAGCAGTACTTC.

This clone was recorded a few times. The rearrangement links TRBV30 to TRBJ1-4, with a weak D call TRBD1 (5 bases). The CDR3 is made up of 16 amino acids. The germline V and J ends were trimmed by 2 bases and 0 bases, with 13 bases remaining between them. CDR1 and CDR2 (germline): GTSNPN, SVGIG (reference sequence). The CDR3 here is CAWSIGTGATNEKLFF. In nucleotides, the CDR3 is TGTGCCTGGAGTATCGGAACAGGAGCAACTAATGAAAAACTGTTTTTT.

The chain is built from TRBV6-1 and TRBJ1-4; 7 nucleotides match TRBD1. V dropped 6 bases and J dropped 4; count of bases not matched to a gene: 5. CDR3 length equals 14 residues. In germline, CDR1 is MNHNS, CDR2 SASEGT. CDR3 protein: CASSGDRSNEKLFF. CDR3 nucleotides: TGTGCCAGCAGCGGGGACAGAAGTAATGAAAAACTGTTTTTT.

This clone appeared once. CDR3 protein: CASSFGGETDTQYF. As DNA, the CDR3 is TGTGCCAGCAGCTTCGGCGGGGAAACAGATACGCAGTATTTT. The rearrangement links TRBV11-3 to TRBJ2-3; the D gene is possibly TRBD2 (6 bases). CDR1 is SGHNT, CDR2 YENEEA, per germline. This CDR3 spans 14 amino acids. V was cut by 3 bases and J by 3 bases, with 10 bases left in between.

This chain joins TRBV11-2 and TRBJ1-4, with 7 bases identical to TRBD1. CDR1 SGHAT and CDR2 FQNNGV come from the germline V gene. Unmatched junction bases numbered 4, after V lost 1 base and J lost 8 bases. This CDR3 spans 14 amino acids. The CDR3 DNA is TGTGCCAGCAGCTTAGGGAACAGGGGCGAAAAACTGTTTTTT. Protein: CASSLGNRGEKLFF.

This clone was seen once. The V gene is TRBV5-1, the J gene TRBJ2-1; 8 nucleotides agree with TRBD1. The junction had 8 bases not matched to a gene; V was cut back by 4 bases and J by 5 bases. This CDR3 is 15 amino acids long. Germline CDR1 reads SGHRS; CDR2 reads YFSETQ. In DNA, the CDR3 is TGCGCCAGCAGCCCCGGACAGGGAGCGAACAATGAGCAGTTCTTC. Translated: CASSPGQGANNEQFF. Together with reference TRBV5-1 and TRBJ2-1, the CDR3 gives the full variable domain: KAGVTQTPRYLIKTRGQQVTLSCSPISGHRSVSWYQQTPGQGLQFLFEYFSETQRNKGNFPGRFSGRQFSNSRSEMNVSTLELGDSALYLCASSPGQGANNEQFFGPGTRLTVL.

This sequence joins TRBV19 and TRBJ1-6, with unresolved D. V was cut by 1 base and J by 8 bases, with 12 bases left in between. In germline, CDR1 is LNHDA, CDR2 SQIVND (reference sequence). The CDR3 is 15 residues long. CDR3 region: CASSIGRVSDSPLHF. CDR3 coding DNA: TGTGCCAGTAGTATAGGGAGGGTTAGTGATTCACCCCTCCACTTT.

The chain is built from TRBV6-4 and TRBJ2-2, with D uncertain. CDR3 length: 14 residues. Looked up from germline, CDR1 is MRHNA and CDR2 is SNTAGT. V lost 5 bases and J 7 bases, leaving 14 bases between the germline ends. The CDR3 DNA is TGTGCCAGCAGTTCTGTGCAAGATAGCGGGGAGCTGTTTTTT. As protein: CASSSVQDSGELFF.

V and J are TRBV5-6 and TRBJ1-1; 7 bases are shared with TRBD1. Trimming cost V 4 bases and J 1 base; bases outside gene matches: 4. CDR1 and CDR2 from the germline V gene are SGHDT and YYEEEE. The CDR3 has 14 amino acids. The CDR3 is CASSTGTANTEAFF. The CDR3 DNA follows: TGTGCCAGCAGCACTGGGACAGCGAACACTGAAGCTTTCTTT.

This chain uses TRBV10-1 with TRBJ2-1; unclear D gene. CDR3 size: 13 residues. The ends were cut back, 3 bases at V and 5 bases at J, with 8 bases in the middle. The germline V gene encodes CDR1 WNHNN and CDR2 SYGVQD (reference sequence). DNA of the CDR3: TGCGCCAGCAGTGATCCCGAGCACAATGAGCAGTTCTTC. This codes for CASSDPEHNEQFF.